The rows below give T cell receptor beta chains drawn from one sample of a study of identical twins' blood T cells. TCRdb reprocessed the 5' RACE reads via MiXCR and lists one record per CDR3 protein. The table lists 350,000 to 450,000 distinct CDR3 sequences, 28% of them singletons. Material: PBMCs. These receptors all stem from a woman between 18 and 50 years old in good health. The CDR3 runs from the conserved cysteine through the conserved F or W. A D gene is named only where the DNA matches it firmly. The size of a clone is reported for some rows only, either as once, few or many, or as a class for expanded clones.

TRBJ2-3 few NA TRBV28 TGTGCCAGCAGGGGACGAAATAGGGCAGATACGCAGTATTTT CASRGRNRADTQYF
TRBJ1-1 many NA TRBV3-1 TGTGCCAGCAGCCAAGAACGTAGGAAGGGCGAAGCTTTCTTT CASSQERRKGEAFF
TRBJ2-1 few NA TRBV18 TGTGCCAGCTCCCCTACGACTTACAGGTTCCATGAGCAGTTCTTC CASSPTTYRFHEQFF
TRBJ2-5 NA NA TRBV20-1 TGCAGTGCTAGTGCAAATCAAGAGGCCCAGTACTTC CSASANQEAQYF
TRBJ1-1 NA NA TRBV6-6 TGTGCCAGCATATACGATGGGGTGGGGAACACTGAAGCTTTCTTT CASIYDGVGNTEAFF
TRBJ2-3 many TRBD2 TRBV7-2 TGTGCCAGCAGCCCTTTGGGCCGCGGGGGAAATACGCAGTATTTT CASSPLGRGGNTQYF
TRBJ2-1 NA NA TRBV6-5 TGTGCCAGCAGTTACTCCGGACTTGTGAATGAGCAGTTCTTC CASSYSGLVNEQFF
TRBJ2-2 once TRBD2 TRBV3-1 TGTGCCAGCAGCCCTTGGACTAGCGGCGCGGAGTTGTTTTTT CASSPWTSGAELFF
TRBJ2-1 few TRBD2 TRBV29-1 TGCAGCGTCGATAGCGGGGTCGGCCGTAACAATGAGCAGTTCTTC CSVDSGVGRNNEQFF
TRBJ2-7 NA NA TRBV6-6 TGTGCCAGCAGTTACCGGGGATACGAGCAGTACTTC CASSYRGYEQYF
TRBJ1-1 NA NA TRBV25-1 TGTGCCAGCAGGACCCAGGGAGTGAACACTGAAGCTTTCTTT CASRTQGVNTEAFF
TRBJ2-1 NA NA TRBV5-1 TGCGCCAGCAGCCACGGCAATGAGCAGTTCTTC CASSHGNEQFF
TRBJ2-2 NA NA TRBV7-6 TGTGCCAGCAGTAACCCCACAGAGAACACCGGGGAGCTGTTTTTT CASSNPTENTGELFF
TRBJ2-3 few TRBD2 TRBV6-5 TGTGCCAGCAGCCGCCTTTTAGCGGGAGGGGCAGATACGCAGTATTTT CASSRLLAGGADTQYF
TRBJ2-1 NA NA TRBV5-1 TGCGCCAGCAGCTTATTTGACATGACTTCCTACAATGAGCAGTTCTTC CASSLFDMTSYNEQFF
TRBJ2-3 few NA TRBV11-2 TGTGCCAGCAGCTTAGACCACACAGATACGCAGTATTTT CASSLDHTDTQYF
TRBJ2-3 NA NA TRBV20-1 TGCAGTGCTAGCCGGGAGTCGTTGACAGATACGCAGTATTTT CSASRESLTDTQYF
TRBJ2-7 NA NA TRBV20-1 TGCAGTGCTAGATACGGGGGGCTAACCTACGAGCAGTACTTC CSARYGGLTYEQYF